A single sample is the source of the 22 T cell receptor beta chains below, sequenced in a study of blood T cell repertoires in COVID-19. This table comes from immunoSEQ multiplex PCR, and its TCRdb copy is limited to in-frame clones, with some not included. There are just over 150,000 clones in the sample; about nine tenths occur only once, and roughly 5% lies in the top ten. Specimen: peripheral blood. These receptors were obtained from a man in his thirties or forties with COVID-19, enrolled during active disease.

This clone is a singleton in its sample. V usage is TRBV28 and J usage is TRBJ2-6, with a weak D call TRBD1 (6 bases). CDR3 length equals 16 residues. The germline V gene encodes CDR1 MDHEN and CDR2 SYDVKM. Trimming pared 5 bases from V and 0 bases from J, leaving 11 bases between. CDR3 bases: TGTGCCAGCAGTACAGGGATCATCTCTGGGGCCAACGTCCTGACTTTC. Encoded protein: CASSTGIISGANVLTF.

The chain employs TRBV15 and TRBJ1-1; 8 nucleotides agree with TRBD1. V was pared by 0 bases and J by 5 bases, with 8 bases of the junction left unmatched. The germline V gene has CDR1 LNHNV and CDR2 YYDKDF (reference sequence). The CDR3 runs 16 residues. CDR3 amino acids: CATSRDLRQGATEAFF. The DNA for the CDR3 is TGTGCCACCAGCAGAGATCTTAGGCAGGGGGCGACTGAAGCTTTCTTT.

The chain uses TRBV21-1 and TRBJ2-7; TRBD2, the D gene given by the table, was not confirmed from the DNA. TRBV21-1 is labeled a pseudogene. The CDR3 has 17 residues. This CDR3 is CASSKGRGGEGGYEQYF. Written as DNA, the CDR3 is TGTGCCAGCAGCAAAGGAAGAGGGGGGGAAGGGGGCTACGAGCAGTACTTC.

This rearrangement joins TRBV9 to TRBJ1-1, with 9 bases matching TRBD1. Germline V gives CDR1 SGDLS, CDR2 YYNGEE. The CDR3 runs 15 residues. Trimming removed 3 bases from V and 5 bases from J; junction bases left unmatched: 8. CDR3 loop: CASSDQQGARTEAFF. In DNA form, the CDR3 reads TGTGCCAGCAGCGACCAACAGGGGGCGCGGACTGAAGCTTTCTTT.

This rearrangement joins TRBV5-1 to TRBJ1-3; maybe TRBD1 (6 bases). The V gene's germline CDR1 is SGHRS and CDR2 YFSETQ. This CDR3 is 17 amino acids long. Between the trimmed V and J ends, which lost 3 bases and 8 bases, there was a span of 24 bases. The CDR3 region is CASSYRGTRGLSDTIYF. The CDR3 DNA sequence: TGCGCCAGCAGCTATAGGGGGACCAGGGGTCTATCGGACACCATATATTTT. Filled out from reference TRBV5-1 and TRBJ1-3, the complete variable domain reads KAGVTQTPRYLIKTRGQQVTLSCSPISGHRSVSWYQQTPGQGLQFLFEYFSETQRNKGNFPGRFSGRQFSNSRSEMNVSTLELGDSALYLCASSYRGTRGLSDTIYFGEGSWLTVV.

The chain combines TRBV24-1 with TRBJ2-2; 15 nucleotides match TRBD2. V was pared by 3 bases and J by 7 bases, with 8 bases of the junction left unmatched. The CDR3 runs to 18 residues. CDR1 KGHDR and CDR2 SFDVKD come from the germline V gene. The CDR3 sequence: CATSDPPGLAGGGGELFF. CDR3 DNA sequence: TGTGCCACCAGTGATCCTCCGGGACTAGCGGGAGGAGGCGGGGAGCTGTTTTTT.

V is TRBV9 and J is TRBJ1-4; unclear D gene. The CDR3 runs to 14 residues. Germline assignment: CDR1 SGDLS and CDR2 YYNGEE. Deletions cut 4 bases from V and 7 bases from J, with 14 bases between. The CDR3 sequence is CASSPSGEVEKLFF. The CDR3 DNA follows: TGTGCCAGCAGCCCTAGCGGGGAGGTTGAAAAACTGTTTTTT.

The chain recombines TRBV18 with TRBJ2-1, with 13 bases matching TRBD2. With 0 bases clipped from V and 10 bases from J, the junction kept 6 bases outside the gene matches. Germline CDR1 reads KGHSH; CDR2 reads LQKENI. This CDR3 region has 16 residues. For the CDR3, the DNA is TGTGCCAGCTCACCACCCGGACTAGCGGGAGTAGGGGAGCAGTTCTTC. It encodes CASSPPGLAGVGEQFF.

V is TRBV27 and J is TRBJ1-1; D is ambiguous. V gave up 5 bases and J gave up 1 base, with 11 bases separating them. CDR3 length equals 14 residues. Looked up from germline, CDR1 is MNHEY and CDR2 is SMNVEV (reference sequence). CDR3 nucleotide sequence: TGTGCCAGCAGTCCCAGAACCTCGAACACTGAAGCTTTCTTT. Protein product: CASSPRTSNTEAFF.

The J gene is TRBJ2-2, the V gene TRBV5-1; D is possibly TRBD1 (6 bases). The V end was cut by 3 bases, the J end by 0 bases, with 12 bases between. In germline, CDR1 is SGHRS, CDR2 YFSETQ. The CDR3 is 16 residues long. For the CDR3, the DNA is TGCGCCAGCAGCTCATCGGGACAACCGAACACCGGGGAGCTGTTTTTT. Protein product: CASSSSGQPNTGELFF.

This clone was found once. The CDR3 region is CATSRPRSYNSPLHF. The CDR3 region has the DNA TGTGCCACCAGCAGACCGCGCTCCTATAATTCACCCCTCCACTTT. This chain links TRBV15 with TRBJ1-6; D remains unclear. V lost 2 bases to trimming and J lost 0 bases, with 5 bases between them. From germline, CDR1 is LNHNV and CDR2 YYDKDF (reference sequence). The CDR3 length is 15 residues.

V and J are TRBV24-1 and TRBJ1-1; D is possibly TRBD1 (6 bases). Trimming removed 6 bases at V and 1 base at J, with 11 bases between. The CDR3 has 14 residues. Germline lookup yields CDR1 KGHDR and CDR2 SFDVKD. The CDR3 sequence: CATSPGTPNTEAFF. In DNA, the CDR3 is TGTGCCACCAGTCCGGGGACACCGAACACTGAAGCTTTCTTT.

The chain combines TRBV18 with TRBJ2-1; 12 nucleotides line up with TRBD2. Germline lookup yields CDR1 KGHSH and CDR2 LQKENI. The CDR3 covers 14 residues. V lost 5 bases to trimming and J lost 6 bases; unmatched junction nucleotides: 2. This CDR3 reads CASSRLAGVNEQFF. As DNA, the CDR3 is TGTGCCAGCTCAAGACTAGCGGGAGTCAATGAGCAGTTCTTC.

The chain uses TRBV6-2 or TRBV6-3 and TRBJ1-5; 7 nucleotides match TRBD1. Germline-derived CDR1 and CDR2 are MNHEY and SVGEGT. J lost 2 bases, V lost 0 bases, and 4 bases had no gene match. The CDR3 is 16 amino acids. CDR3 DNA sequence: TGTGCCAGCAGTTACTCACGGCAGGGGGGCAATCAGCCCCAGCATTTT. Translating gives CASSYSRQGGNQPQHF.

This chain joins TRBV25-1 and TRBJ1-4; no definite D call. Trimming pared 10 bases from V and 0 bases from J, leaving 15 bases between. The CDR3 totals 15 residues. Germline CDR1 and CDR2: MGHDK and SYGVNS. The CDR3 here is CATAESFATNEKLFF. Written as DNA, the CDR3 is TGTGCCACCGCTGAGAGTTTCGCAACTAATGAAAAACTGTTTTTT.

This clone has a single count. This chain links TRBV28 with TRBJ2-5; D remains ambiguous. V was shortened by 4 bases and J by 0 bases, with 12 bases between the two germline ends. The CDR3 runs 15 residues. Looked up from germline, CDR1 is MDHEN and CDR2 is SYDVKM. The CDR3 loop reads CASSSHTAYQETQYF. In nucleotides, the CDR3 is TGTGCCAGCAGTTCACACACAGCATACCAAGAGACCCAGTACTTC.

J is TRBJ2-3 and V is TRBV5-8; a possible D gene is TRBD1 (5 bases). V gave up 0 bases and J gave up 4 bases, with 9 bases separating them. Germline V gives CDR1 SGHTS, CDR2 YDEGEE. The CDR3 is made up of 14 amino acids. DNA of the CDR3: TGTGCCAGCAGCTTGGTACAGGTATCAGATACGCAGTATTTT. Protein product: CASSLVQVSDTQYF.

The J gene is TRBJ2-2, the V gene TRBV19; 9 bases agree with TRBD1. CDR1 and CDR2 from the germline V gene are LNHDA and SQIVND (reference sequence). The CDR3 has 15 amino acids. V gave up 7 bases and J gave up 7 bases; unmatched junction bases: 10. The DNA of the CDR3 is TGTGCCAGTACGTTTTTACAGGGGGCGATCGGGGAGCTGTTTTTT. Translating it yields CASTFLQGAIGELFF.

The chain couples TRBV28 to TRBJ1-2; D unclear. This CDR3 contains 13 residues. Germline V gene sequence: CDR1 MDHEN, CDR2 SYDVKM. The V end was cut by 7 bases, the J end by 7 bases, with 16 bases between. The CDR3 nucleotides are TGTGCCAGCAAATCTGACTTCTCCTCTGGCTACACCTTC. It is translated as CASKSDFSSGYTF.

V is TRBV28 and J is TRBJ2-7; a weak D match, TRBD2 (7 bases). V gave up 5 bases and J gave up 7 bases, with 18 bases separating them. CDR1 MDHEN and CDR2 SYDVKM come from the germline V gene. CDR3 length equals 14 residues. The CDR3 nucleotides read TGTGCCAGCAGTGTACCCCGGGGGGCAAGGGAGCAGTACTTC. This encodes CASSVPRGAREQYF. Together with reference TRBV28 and TRBJ2-7, the CDR3 gives the full variable domain: DVKVTQSSRYLVKRTGEKVFLECVQDMDHENMFWYRQDPGLGLRLIYFSYDVKMKEKGDIPEGYSVSREKKERFSLILESASTNQTSMYLCASSVPRGAREQYFGPGTRLTVT.

Written as DNA, the CDR3 is TGTGCCAGTAGTATCCCAAACAGGGCCTTTTATATGAACACTGAAGCTTTCTTT. Protein sequence: CASSIPNRAFYMNTEAFF. The genes are TRBV19 and TRBJ1-1; possible D gene TRBD1, 6 bases. The CDR3 sequence is 18 residues long. Looked up from germline, CDR1 is LNHDA and CDR2 is SQIVND (reference sequence). V was clipped by 3 bases and J by 0 bases, with 20 bases between them.

In this sample, this clone turned up once. The V and J genes are TRBV5-1 and TRBJ2-5, with 8 nucleotides matching TRBD2. Germline loops: CDR1 SGHRS, CDR2 YFSETQ. Trimming took 4 bases from V and 5 from J; bases not matched to a gene: 13. The CDR3 consists of 16 residues. The CDR3: CASSTGGAVYMETQYF. The CDR3 nucleotides are TGCGCCAGCAGCACCGGGGGGGCTGTTTATATGGAGACCCAGTACTTC.